This T cell receptor beta chain stems from a study of somatic mutations in cytotoxic T cells in rheumatoid arthritis. Study-wide background: A roughly 32 ml EDTA sample of patient blood was drawn right after diagnosis, before any treatment. Study-wide results and caveats: In rheumatoid arthritis patients, unlike healthy controls, CD8+ clonality rose with age.

This clone was found once. What it recognizes is unknown. The assay was immunoSEQ multiplex PCR, and TCRdb's table has in-frame clones only and misses some. The sample includes about 19,000 clones, around four fifths of them seen just once. The source is an adult with rheumatoid arthritis. Source material: CD8+ T cells sorted from blood.

The CDR3 DNA sequence: TGTGCCAGCAGTTACGGGTACGGAAATCAGCCCCAGCATTTT. Translation: CASSYGYGNQPQHF. This chain uses TRBV6-6 with TRBJ1-5; the D is unclear. CDR1 and CDR2 (germline): MNHNY, SVGAGI (reference sequence). This CDR3 region has 14 residues. Trimming cost V 2 bases and J 4 bases, with 9 bases left between them.